The source of this TCR beta chain is a study of long-term antiretroviral therapy in people with HIV. This clone was seen only a few times. Per germline, CDR1 MNHNY and CDR2 SVGAGI (reference sequence). Trimming cost V 0 bases and J 0 bases, with 12 bases left between them. The CDR3 length is 16 residues. Version v3.0 of the immunoSEQ assay ran at survey level. The protocol was immunoSEQ multiplex PCR, while the TCRdb copy is restricted to in-frame clones and leaves out a portion. The data show some 21,000 clones, 70% to 80% seen once. This TCR was sampled from a woman aged 40-49 years with HIV. The specimen comprised unsorted PBMCs, sampled less than 1.8 years before starting antiretroviral therapy. The chain uses TRBV6-6 and TRBJ2-7; the D gene could be TRBD1 or TRBD2 (5 bases each). CDR3 nucleotides: TGTGCCAGCAGTTACTCGAGGGGCGCAAGCTCCTACGAGCAGTACTTC. This translates into CASSYSRGASSYEQYF.